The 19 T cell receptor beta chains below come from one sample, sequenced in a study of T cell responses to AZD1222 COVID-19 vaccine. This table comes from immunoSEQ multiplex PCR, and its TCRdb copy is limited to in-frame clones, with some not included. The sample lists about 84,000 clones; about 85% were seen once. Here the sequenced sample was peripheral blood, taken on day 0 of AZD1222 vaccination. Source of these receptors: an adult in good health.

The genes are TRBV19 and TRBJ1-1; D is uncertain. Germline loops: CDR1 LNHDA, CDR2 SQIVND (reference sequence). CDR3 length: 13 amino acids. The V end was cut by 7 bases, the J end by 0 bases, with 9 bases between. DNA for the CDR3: TGTGCCAGTACTCGAGCCGTGAACACTGAAGCTTTCTTT. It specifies CASTRAVNTEAFF.

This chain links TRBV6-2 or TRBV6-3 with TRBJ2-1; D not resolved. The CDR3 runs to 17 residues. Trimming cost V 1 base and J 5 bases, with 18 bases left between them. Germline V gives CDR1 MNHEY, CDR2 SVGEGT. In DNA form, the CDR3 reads TGTGCCAGCAGTTACTTCCAGCGTCCCTCTCCTAACAATGAGCAGTTCTTC. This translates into CASSYFQRPSPNNEQFF.

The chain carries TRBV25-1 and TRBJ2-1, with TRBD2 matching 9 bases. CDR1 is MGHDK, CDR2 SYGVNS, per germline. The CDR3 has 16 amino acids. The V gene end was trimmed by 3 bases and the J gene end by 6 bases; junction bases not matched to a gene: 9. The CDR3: CASSEPHLAGINEQFF. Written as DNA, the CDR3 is TGTGCCAGCAGTGAGCCCCATCTAGCGGGAATCAATGAGCAGTTCTTC.

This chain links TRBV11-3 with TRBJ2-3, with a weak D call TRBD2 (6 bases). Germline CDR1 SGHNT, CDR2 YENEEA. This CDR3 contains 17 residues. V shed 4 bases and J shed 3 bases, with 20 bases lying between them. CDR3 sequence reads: CASSSPSLGGLTDTQYF. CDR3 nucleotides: TGTGCCAGCAGCTCCCCCTCCCTAGGAGGGCTGACAGATACGCAGTATTTT. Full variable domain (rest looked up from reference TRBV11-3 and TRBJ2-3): EAGVVQSPRYKIIEKKQPVAFWCNPISGHNTLYWYLQNLGQGPELLIRYENEEAVDDSQLPKDRFSAERLKGVDSTLKIQPAELGDSAVYLCASSSPSLGGLTDTQYFGPGTRLTVL.

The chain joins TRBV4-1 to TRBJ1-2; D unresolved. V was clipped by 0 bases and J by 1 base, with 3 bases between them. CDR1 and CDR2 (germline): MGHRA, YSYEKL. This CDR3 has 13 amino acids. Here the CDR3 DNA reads TGCGCCAGCAGCCAAGAAGATAACTATGGCTACACCTTC. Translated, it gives CASSQEDNYGYTF.

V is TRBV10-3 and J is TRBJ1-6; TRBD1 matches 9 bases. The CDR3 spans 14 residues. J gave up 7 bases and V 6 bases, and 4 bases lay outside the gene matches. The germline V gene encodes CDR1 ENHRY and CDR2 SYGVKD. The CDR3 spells CAISRQGGNSPLHF. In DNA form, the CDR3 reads TGTGCCATCAGCCGACAGGGGGGCAATTCACCCCTCCACTTT.

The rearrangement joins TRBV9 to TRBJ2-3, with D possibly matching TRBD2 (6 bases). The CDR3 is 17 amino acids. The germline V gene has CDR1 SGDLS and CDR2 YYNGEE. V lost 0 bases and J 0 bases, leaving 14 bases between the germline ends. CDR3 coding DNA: TGTGCCAGCAGCGTAGGGGTGGGGGGTACTAGCACAGATACGCAGTATTTT. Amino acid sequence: CASSVGVGGTSTDTQYF.

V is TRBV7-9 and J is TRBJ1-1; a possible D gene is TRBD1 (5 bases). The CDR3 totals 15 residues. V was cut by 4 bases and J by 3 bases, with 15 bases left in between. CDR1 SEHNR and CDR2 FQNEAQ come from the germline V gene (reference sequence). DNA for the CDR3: TGTGCCAGCAGCTACGGGGGTTGGGCGGACACTGAAGCTTTCTTT. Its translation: CASSYGGWADTEAFF.

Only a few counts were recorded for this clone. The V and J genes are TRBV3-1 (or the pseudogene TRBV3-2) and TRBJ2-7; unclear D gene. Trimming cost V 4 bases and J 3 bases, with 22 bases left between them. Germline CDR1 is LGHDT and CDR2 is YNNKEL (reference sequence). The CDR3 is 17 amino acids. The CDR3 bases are TGTGCCAGCAGCCTACGAACAGTGACAACGTTAGACTACGAGCAGTACTTC. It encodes CASSLRTVTTLDYEQYF.

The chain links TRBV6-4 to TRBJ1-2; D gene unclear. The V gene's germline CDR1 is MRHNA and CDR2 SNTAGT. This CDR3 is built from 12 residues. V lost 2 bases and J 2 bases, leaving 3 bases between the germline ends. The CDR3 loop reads CASSDSNYGYTF. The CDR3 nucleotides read TGTGCCAGCAGTGACAGCAACTATGGCTACACCTTC.

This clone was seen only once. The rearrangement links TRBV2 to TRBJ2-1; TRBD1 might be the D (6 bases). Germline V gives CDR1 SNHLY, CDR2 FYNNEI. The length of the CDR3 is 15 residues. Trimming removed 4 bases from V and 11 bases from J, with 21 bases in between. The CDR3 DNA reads TGTGCCAGCAGTGGGTCGAGGACAGTTTCCGAACAGCAGTTCTTC. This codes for CASSGSRTVSEQQFF.

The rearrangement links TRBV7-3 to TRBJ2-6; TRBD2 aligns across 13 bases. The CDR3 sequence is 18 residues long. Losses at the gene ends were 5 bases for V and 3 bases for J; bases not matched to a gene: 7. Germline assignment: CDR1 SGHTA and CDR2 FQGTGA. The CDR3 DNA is TGTGCCAGCAGCCCGAGGACTAGCGGGAGTGTTGGGGCCAACGTCCTGACTTTC. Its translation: CASSPRTSGSVGANVLTF.

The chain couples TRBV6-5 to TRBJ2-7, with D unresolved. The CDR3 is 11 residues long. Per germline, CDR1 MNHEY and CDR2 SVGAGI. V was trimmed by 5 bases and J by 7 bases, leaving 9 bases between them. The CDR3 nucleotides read TGTGCCAGCAGTACCCTACGAGAGCAGTACTTC. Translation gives CASSTLREQYF.

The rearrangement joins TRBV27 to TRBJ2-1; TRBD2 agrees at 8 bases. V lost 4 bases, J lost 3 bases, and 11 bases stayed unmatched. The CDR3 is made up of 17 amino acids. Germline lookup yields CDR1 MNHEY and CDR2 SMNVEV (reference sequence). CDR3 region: CASSWLGTSGIYNEQFF. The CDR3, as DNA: TGTGCCAGCAGTTGGTTGGGAACTAGCGGAATCTACAATGAGCAGTTCTTC.

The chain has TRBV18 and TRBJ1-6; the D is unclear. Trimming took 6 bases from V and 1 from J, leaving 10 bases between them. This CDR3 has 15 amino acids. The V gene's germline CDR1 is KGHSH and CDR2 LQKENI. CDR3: CASSETASYNSPLHF. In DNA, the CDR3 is TGTGCCAGCTCGGAGACGGCGTCCTATAATTCACCCCTCCACTTT.

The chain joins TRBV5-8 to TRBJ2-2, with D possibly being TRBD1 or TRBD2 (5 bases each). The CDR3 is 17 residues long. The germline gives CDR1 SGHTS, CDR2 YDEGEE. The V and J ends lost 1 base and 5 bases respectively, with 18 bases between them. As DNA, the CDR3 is TGTGCCAGCAGCTTGTTCCGCCGGGGACCCGGAACCGGGGAGCTGTTTTTT. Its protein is CASSLFRRGPGTGELFF.

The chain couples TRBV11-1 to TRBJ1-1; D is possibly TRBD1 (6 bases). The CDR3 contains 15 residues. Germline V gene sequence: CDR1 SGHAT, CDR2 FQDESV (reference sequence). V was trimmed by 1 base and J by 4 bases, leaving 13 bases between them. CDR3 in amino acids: CASSLEQGRGTEAFF. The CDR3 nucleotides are TGTGCCAGCAGCTTAGAACAGGGTAGGGGCACTGAAGCTTTCTTT.

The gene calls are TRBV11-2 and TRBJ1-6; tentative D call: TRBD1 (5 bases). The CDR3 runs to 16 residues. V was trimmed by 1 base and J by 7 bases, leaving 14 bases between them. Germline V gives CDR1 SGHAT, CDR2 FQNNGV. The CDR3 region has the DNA TGTGCCAGCAGCTTAGCAGGGCCGAGTATCAATTCACCCCTCCACTTT. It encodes CASSLAGPSINSPLHF.

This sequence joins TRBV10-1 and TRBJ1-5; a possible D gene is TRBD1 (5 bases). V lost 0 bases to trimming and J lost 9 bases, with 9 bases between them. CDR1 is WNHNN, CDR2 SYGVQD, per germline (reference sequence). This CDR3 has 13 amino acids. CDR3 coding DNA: TGCGCCAGCAGTGAGTCGGGGGTTGGGCCCCAGCATTTT. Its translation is CASSESGVGPQHF.